The clone carrying this TCR beta chain appeared a single time. Sequencing used immunoSEQ multiplex PCR; TCRdb keeps in-frame clones, though not all of them. The table lists roughly 2 million clones, 85% to 95% of them singletons. Donors comprised healthy HIV-negative adults lacking recent acute infections or vaccinations. This record belongs to a study of shared clonotypes between healthy human individuals. V was pared by 1 base and J by 4 bases, with 4 bases of the junction left unmatched. Germline values: CDR1 LNHDA, CDR2 SQIVND (reference sequence). CDR3 size: 15 residues. The rearrangement uses TRBV19 and TRBJ2-1, with 7 bases that match TRBD1. Input material: naive CD4+ T cells sorted from blood. Sample subset: CD45RA+ positively selected. The receptor comes from a man aged 18 to 30 in good health. As DNA, the CDR3 is TGTGCCAGTAGTATAGGGACAGGACGGTACAATGAGCAGTTCTTC. Its translation: CASSIGTGRYNEQFF.